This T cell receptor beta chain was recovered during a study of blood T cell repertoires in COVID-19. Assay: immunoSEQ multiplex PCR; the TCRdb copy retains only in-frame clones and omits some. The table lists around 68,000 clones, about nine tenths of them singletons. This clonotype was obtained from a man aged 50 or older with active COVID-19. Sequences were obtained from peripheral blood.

Written as DNA, the CDR3 is TGTGCTTCCGGGAGGGCCTATAATTCACCCCTCCACTTT. Translation: CASGRAYNSPLHF. The rearrangement uses TRBV5-6 and TRBJ1-6; no definite D call. Per the germline V gene, CDR1 is SGHDT and CDR2 is YYEEEE. This CDR3 region has 13 residues.